These T cell receptor beta chains were read from a single sample in a study of blood T cell repertoires in COVID-19. Generated by immunoSEQ multiplex PCR, the TCRdb table keeps only in-frame clones and is missing some. The profile covers over 150,000 clones, with 87% appearing a single time and around 13% taken by the ten largest. Specimen: peripheral blood. The receptors come from a woman aged 70 to 79 with COVID-19, enrolled during active disease. CDR3s leave out the opening cysteine and the closing phenylalanine or tryptophan. Each record gives: V gene, CDR3 length, CDR3 protein.

>TRBV27|10
ASSHSRNEQF
>TRBV5-1|12
ASSTGTGAYEQY
>TRBV19|12
ASSTQGFGQPQH
>TRBV29-1|11
SVFYTGSETQY
>TRBV11-3|12
ASSLAGDNSPLH
>TRBV3-1/TRBV3-2|13
ASRDSPLNTGELF
>TRBV19|11
ASRAGRFYEQY
>TRBV6-5|13
ASSYSAGIGQPQH
>TRBV30|12
AWSRGQQNTEAF
>TRBV3-1/TRBV3-2|11
ASSQGAFTEQY
>TRBV18|13
ASSPPGLQVYGYT
>TRBV19|15
ASSTILRGLYTGELF
>TRBV19|12
ASSIFGSEQPQH
>TRBV5-1|12
ASGPTGSTYEQY
>TRBV5-1|13
ASSLSVGNTGELF
>TRBV27|11
ASSGQNNEKLF
>TRBV11-3|12
ASSPGQGNYEQY
>TRBV4-2|14
ASSRITTTGNTEAF
>TRBV30|10
AWSVQGNTIY
>TRBV12-3/TRBV12-4|11
ASSLLGGTEAF
>TRBV11-3|13
ASSSSGLLAREQY
>TRBV28|11
ASARDTSYEQY
>TRBV30|12
AWSPRLAEETQY
>TRBV28|13
ASSRQHSGNYGYT
>TRBV7-7|12
ASSLALGVNEQF
>TRBV9|13
ASSPTPRTDEKLF
>TRBV28|12
ASRVSQSGNTIY
>TRBV28|14
ASSLGGTAYNSPLH
>TRBV2|10
AGGKNTGELF
>TRBV5-4|12
ASSFKGVDTEAF
>TRBV6-2/TRBV6-3|16
ASSYTGDLSTGTGELF
>TRBV6-1|14
ASSELKTELGNEQF
>TRBV28|13
ASSLFGTVNSPLH
>TRBV28|14
ASRLEGGGKDYGYT
>TRBV9|13
ASSVDVAGLREQY
>TRBV3-1/TRBV3-2|12
ASTLDRGTDTQY
>TRBV5-4|12
ASSLAGAGNTIY
>TRBV4-3|14
ASSQDLGQGRATQY
>TRBV3-1/TRBV3-2|14
ASSPRDSNYKNIQY
>TRBV30|11
AWSVDRNTEAF
>TRBV6-2/TRBV6-3|12
ASSSGVRTGELF
>TRBV6-5|12
ASSYSRALSGYT
>TRBV5-4|13
ASSQLAGSYNEQF
>TRBV6-5|11
ASSLTGRYEQY
>TRBV3-1/TRBV3-2|16
ASSQDPLAGPFYNEQF
>TRBV7-9|13
ASSLAPTNTGELF
>TRBV7-9|12
ASSLQDSDGEAF
>TRBV19|13
ASSDGLSSTDTQY
>TRBV27|12
ASRSSGSMNIQY
>TRBV7-6|12
ASSLGNGRETQY
>TRBV5-1|12
ASSWGTGKETQY
>TRBV7-9|16
ASSLNQYRGYSTGELF
>TRBV15|12
ATSRDQDRVTLH
>TRBV5-1|13
ASSPEAGAFYEQF
>TRBV3-1/TRBV3-2|14
ASSQVDTSGYNEQF